These 13 T cell receptor beta chains share one sample of origin, sequenced in a study of blood T cell repertoires in COVID-19 (dated by TCRdb to about 2020). Libraries came from the immunoSEQ multiplex PCR assay. Entries here come from immuneACCESS through TCRdb and include only in-frame sequences with V and J called. Some clones fail to appear in such tables; in the studies checked, an unresolved V gene covers under half of the shortfall, and the cause of the remainder is unknown. This sample has 150,000 to 200,000 clones in its table, and less than 90% of those were observed once. In total, the top ten clones hold more than 12% of the sample. The source material was peripheral blood. The receptors derive from a woman in her 70s with COVID-19, enrolled during active disease.

This chain connects TRBV11-2 to TRBJ1-5; D is perhaps TRBD1 (6 bases). CDR1 and CDR2 from the germline V gene are SGHAT and FQNNGV. CDR3 length: 15 amino acids. Trimming stripped 5 bases from V and 2 bases from J, with 13 bases between. The CDR3 region has the DNA TGTGCCAGCAGCAAAGGACAGAGCGGCAATCAGCCCCAGCATTTT. Encoded protein: CASSKGQSGNQPQHF.

The chain is built from TRBV24-1 and TRBJ1-5; no firm D call. The V gene lost 7 bases and the J gene lost 0 bases, with 9 bases spanning the gap. Germline values: CDR1 KGHDR, CDR2 SFDVKD. The CDR3 covers 14 residues. The CDR3 DNA sequence: TGTGCCACCAGCGGAGCTTATAGCAATCAGCCCCAGCATTTT. Translating gives CATSGAYSNQPQHF.

This clone came up many times. J is TRBJ1-6 and V is TRBV7-9; D is perhaps TRBD1 (6 bases). Germline-derived CDR1 and CDR2 are SEHNR and FQNEAQ (reference sequence). The CDR3 has 17 residues. V was cut by 4 bases and J by 6 bases, with 19 bases left in between. The CDR3 region is CASSSLPRARGNSPLHF. The CDR3 DNA follows: TGTGCCAGCAGCTCACTCCCCCGGGCCAGGGGTAATTCACCCCTCCACTTT.

This chain joins TRBV27 and TRBJ2-7, with D possibly TRBD1 on 6 matching bases. The V end was cut by 11 bases, the J end by 0 bases, with 14 bases between. In germline, CDR1 is MNHEY, CDR2 SMNVEV (reference sequence). The CDR3 sequence is 13 residues long. The CDR3 DNA sequence: TGTGCCTTTCAAGGGGACAACTCCTACGAGCAGTACGTC. This encodes CAFQGDNSYEQYV.

The chain combines TRBV29-1 with TRBJ2-1; D perhaps matches TRBD1 (5 bases). Germline V gene data show CDR1 as SQVTM and CDR2 as ANQGSEA. Trimming left V 5 bases short and J 6 bases short, with 8 bases between. CDR3 length: 11 amino acids. CDR3 region: CSVPGPNEQFF. DNA for the CDR3: TGCAGCGTTCCAGGGCCCAATGAGCAGTTCTTC.

J is TRBJ2-2 and V is TRBV9, with TRBD2 identical over 7 bases. The V segment lost 5 bases and the J segment 5 bases; nucleotides outside the gene matches: 6. The CDR3 totals 14 residues. The V gene's germline CDR1 is SGDLS and CDR2 YYNGEE. CDR3 bases: TGTGCCAGCAGGAGGGAGGGGTGGACCGGGGAGCTGTTTTTT. Its protein is CASRREGWTGELFF. The full variable domain, its missing parts supplied by reference TRBV9 and TRBJ2-2, is DSGVTQTPKHLITATGQRVTLRCSPRSGDLSVYWYQQSLDQGLQFLIQYYNGEERAKGNILERFSAQQFPDLHSELNLSSLELGDSALYFCASRREGWTGELFFGEGSRLTVL.

This clone was picked up one time. The chain couples TRBV5-1 to TRBJ2-2, with 11 bases aligning to TRBD2. Germline V CDR1 and CDR2: SGHRS, YFSETQ. With V trimmed by 4 bases and J by 0 bases, 11 bases remained unmatched. The CDR3 loop spans 19 amino acids. The CDR3 reads CASSHSSGLAAANTGELFF. CDR3 DNA: TGCGCCAGCAGCCACTCGTCGGGACTAGCGGCCGCGAACACCGGGGAGCTGTTTTTT.

The sample holds a few counts of this clone. CDR3 amino acids: CASSLVLGQNYGYTF. DNA of the CDR3: TGCGCCAGCAGCTTGGTCCTGGGGCAAAACTATGGCTACACCTTC. The chain uses TRBV5-1 and TRBJ1-2, with a tentative D call TRBD1 (5 bases). V shed 0 bases and J shed 2 bases, with 11 bases lying between them. CDR3 length equals 15 residues. Per germline, CDR1 SGHRS and CDR2 YFSETQ.

In this sample, this clone turned up once. The gene calls are TRBV7-3 and TRBJ2-2, with unresolved D. CDR1 is SGHTA, CDR2 FQGTGA, per germline. The CDR3 totals 17 residues. Trimming pared 5 bases from V and 1 base from J, leaving 17 bases between. The CDR3 DNA is TGTGCCAGCAGCCCCCGATTTGGAGCGAGGAACACCGGGGAGCTGTTTTTT. Its protein product is CASSPRFGARNTGELFF.

This clone was recorded only once. The chain recombines TRBV6-4 with TRBJ2-3; 13 nucleotides line up with TRBD2. The V gene's germline CDR1 is MRHNA and CDR2 SNTAGT. The CDR3 loop spans 13 amino acids. The V segment lost 11 bases and the J segment 1 base; nucleotides outside the gene matches: 0. CDR3 residues: CAGLAGGTDTQYF. CDR3 DNA: TGTGCCGGACTAGCGGGAGGCACAGATACGCAGTATTTT.

This chain connects TRBV5-1 to TRBJ2-7, with a possible D match to TRBD1 (6 bases). This CDR3 has 15 residues. CDR1 and CDR2 (germline): SGHRS, YFSETQ. The V and J ends lost 0 bases and 6 bases respectively, with 16 bases between them. The DNA of the CDR3 is TGCGCCAGCAGCTTGGTGGCAGGGGTCGTCTCCGAGCAGTACTTC. Translating it yields CASSLVAGVVSEQYF.

The chain carries TRBV7-8 and TRBJ2-3; a possible D gene is TRBD2 (7 bases). The CDR3 runs 13 residues. Germline lookup yields CDR1 SGHVS and CDR2 FQNEAQ. V was trimmed by 8 bases and J by 1 base, leaving 10 bases between them. In nucleotides, the CDR3 is TGTGCCAGCGGCGGGGGCGGCACAGATACGCAGTATTTT. It is translated as CASGGGGTDTQYF.

This chain links TRBV29-1 with TRBJ1-2; D not resolved. The CDR3 covers 15 residues. The germline V and J ends were trimmed by 6 bases and 8 bases, with 25 bases remaining between them. CDR1 and CDR2 (germline): SQVTM, ANQGSEA. The CDR3 region has the DNA TGCAGCGTCGTAGGGTGGGCGGCGGGGAGAGGAGGCTACACCTTC. This translates into CSVVGWAAGRGGYTF.